The 6 T cell receptor beta chains presented below share a single source sample, sequenced in a study of blood T cell repertoires in COVID-19. TCRdb keeps only in-frame clones here, not all; method: immunoSEQ multiplex PCR. The table has 250,000 to 350,000 clones, around 87% seen once. The specimen was PBMCs or T cells enriched from blood (not recorded which). The receptors here all came from a woman aged 30 to 39 who had recovered from COVID-19.

The rearrangement links TRBV5-6 to TRBJ2-1, with D maybe TRBD2 (6 bases). Looked up from germline, CDR1 is SGHDT and CDR2 is YYEEEE. Trimming removed 4 bases from V and 3 bases from J, with 14 bases in between. CDR3 size: 15 residues. The CDR3 coding sequence is TGTGCCAGCAGCCCCACTTTGACTAGCTACAATGAGCAGTTCTTC. This sequence encodes CASSPTLTSYNEQFF. Variable domain in full (rest from reference TRBV5-6 and TRBJ2-1): DAGVTQSPTHLIKTRGQQVTLRCSPKSGHDTVSWYQQALGQGPQFIFQYYEEEERQRGNFPDRFSGHQFPNYSSELNVNALLLGDSALYLCASSPTLTSYNEQFFGPGTRLTVL.

Only one count was recorded for this clone. The chain is built from TRBV19 and TRBJ1-1; 8 nucleotides agree with TRBD1. This CDR3 is built from 14 residues. Trimming at V came to 6 bases and at J to 5 bases, leaving 8 bases not matched to a gene. The germline V gene has CDR1 LNHDA and CDR2 SQIVND (reference sequence). For the CDR3, the DNA is TGTGCCAGTAGCACTGACAGGGGTTGGACTGAAGCTTTCTTT. Its protein product is CASSTDRGWTEAFF.

The chain employs TRBV27 and TRBJ2-1; 10 bases fit TRBD1. CDR3 length equals 16 residues. The V segment lost 3 bases and the J segment 9 bases; nucleotides outside the gene matches: 11. Per the germline V gene, CDR1 is MNHEY and CDR2 is SMNVEV (reference sequence). CDR3 amino acids: CASSLSGTGVFSEQFF. DNA for the CDR3: TGTGCCAGCAGTTTGTCCGGGACAGGGGTTTTCAGTGAGCAGTTCTTC.

This chain links TRBV5-4 with TRBJ2-1; 12 nucleotides agree with TRBD1. Trimming cost V 4 bases and J 4 bases; bases outside gene matches: 3. The CDR3 extends over 15 amino acids. Germline CDR1 is SGHNT and CDR2 is YYREEE (reference sequence). The CDR3 coding sequence is TGTGCCAGCAGCGAGGGACAGGGGGCTTACAATGAGCAGTTCTTC. It encodes CASSEGQGAYNEQFF.

The chain is built from TRBV7-2 and TRBJ1-6, with D possibly matching TRBD1 (6 bases). The germline V gene has CDR1 SGHTA and CDR2 FQGNSA. Trimming stripped 1 base from V and 1 base from J, with 14 bases between. The CDR3 is 18 amino acids. The CDR3 DNA follows: TGTGCCAGCAGCTTAGAGAGAAACAGGGTATCCTATAATTCACCCCTCCACTTT. Translation gives CASSLERNRVSYNSPLHF.

V is TRBV2 and J is TRBJ2-1; 9 bases fit TRBD1. V gave up 7 bases and J gave up 5 bases; unmatched junction bases: 6. Looked up from germline, CDR1 is SNHLY and CDR2 is FYNNEI. This CDR3 is 14 amino acids long. The CDR3 DNA sequence: TGTGCCAGCATACCGGGACAGGGTGACAATGAGCAGTTCTTC. Its protein is CASIPGQGDNEQFF.